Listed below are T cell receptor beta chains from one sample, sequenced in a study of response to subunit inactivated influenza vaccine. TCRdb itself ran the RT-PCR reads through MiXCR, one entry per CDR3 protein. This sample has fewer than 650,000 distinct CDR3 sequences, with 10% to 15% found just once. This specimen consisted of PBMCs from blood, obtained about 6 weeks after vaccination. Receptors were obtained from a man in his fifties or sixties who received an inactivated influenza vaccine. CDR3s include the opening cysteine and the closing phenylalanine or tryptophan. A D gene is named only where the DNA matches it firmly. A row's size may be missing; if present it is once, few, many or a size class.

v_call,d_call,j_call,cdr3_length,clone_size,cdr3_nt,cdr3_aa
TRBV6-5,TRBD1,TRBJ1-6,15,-,TGTGCCAGCAGTTCCCTCGACAGGGGGAATTCACCCCTCCACTTT,CASSSLDRGNSPLHF
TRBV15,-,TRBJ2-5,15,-,TGTGCCACCAGCAGAGACCAGGGGGGGGAAGAGACCCAGTACTTC,CATSRDQGGEETQYF
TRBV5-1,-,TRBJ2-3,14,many,TGCGCCAGCAGCTTGGCGGGGATCGCAGATACGCAGTATTTT,CASSLAGIADTQYF
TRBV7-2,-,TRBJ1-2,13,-,TGTGCCAGCAGCCGCTGGACAGAAGATGGCTACACCTTC,CASSRWTEDGYTF
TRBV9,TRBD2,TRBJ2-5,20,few,TGTGCCAGCAGCGTAACCCCCGGACTAGCGGGGGGCGGTTTACAAGAGACCCAGTACTTC,CASSVTPGLAGGGLQETQYF
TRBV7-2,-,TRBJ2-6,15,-,TGTGCCAGCAAGGGAATCAGGGCTGGGGCCAACGTCCTGACTTTC,CASKGIRAGANVLTF
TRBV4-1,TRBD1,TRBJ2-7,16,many,TGCGCCAGCAGCCCGGGACAGGGGGCGCGTGCCTACGAGCAGTACTTC,CASSPGQGARAYEQYF
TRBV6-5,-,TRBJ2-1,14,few,TGTGCCAGCAGTTACGAACCGGGGTACAATGAGCAGTTCTTC,CASSYEPGYNEQFF
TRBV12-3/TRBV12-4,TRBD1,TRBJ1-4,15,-,TGTGCCAGCAGCTTGACGGGACAGGGAAAGTTCAAACTGTTTTTT,CASSLTGQGKFKLFF
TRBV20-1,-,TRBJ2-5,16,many,TGCAGTGCTAGAGACCCCACCGGAGGGAGCAAAGAGACCCAGTACTTC,CSARDPTGGSKETQYF
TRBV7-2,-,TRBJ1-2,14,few,TGTGCCAGCAGCTTAGCGCCCCAGGACTATGGCTACACCTTC,CASSLAPQDYGYTF
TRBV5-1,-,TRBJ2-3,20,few,TGCGCCAGCAGCTCGACCCTTTTTTTCAACAGAAAAACAATCACAGATACGCAGTATTTT,CASSSTLFFNRKTITDTQYF
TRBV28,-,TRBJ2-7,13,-,TGTGCCATGAGCCCCGGGCCCCAGAACGAGCAGTACTTC,CAMSPGPQNEQYF
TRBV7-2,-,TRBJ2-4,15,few,TGTGCCAGCAGCTCAGAACTAGTCGGCAAAAACATTCAGTACTTC,CASSSELVGKNIQYF
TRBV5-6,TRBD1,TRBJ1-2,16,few,TGTGCCAGCAGCTCCCGGGCGCTACAGGGAGGGGGCGGCTACACCTTC,CASSSRALQGGGGYTF
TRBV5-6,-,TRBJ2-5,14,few,TGTGCCAGCAGCTTGGGGTGGGTTTCGGAGACCCAGTACTTC,CASSLGWVSETQYF
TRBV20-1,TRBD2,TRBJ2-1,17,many,TGCAGTGCTAGAGGGTTGTTAGCGGGGGCCTCCTACAATGAGCAGTTCTTC,CSARGLLAGASYNEQFF
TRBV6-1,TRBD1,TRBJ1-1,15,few,TGTGCCAGCAGCCCGGGACAGGGGGTACTTCGGGGAGCTTTCTTT,CASSPGQGVLRGAFF
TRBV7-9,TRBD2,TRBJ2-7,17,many,TGTGCCAGCAGCTTAGTCCCAGGGACTAGCGGTTACTACGAGCAGTACTTC,CASSLVPGTSGYYEQYF
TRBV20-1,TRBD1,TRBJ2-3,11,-,TGCAGTGCTACCAGGGGGAATACGCAGTATTTT,CSATRGNTQYF
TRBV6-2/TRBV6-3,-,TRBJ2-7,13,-,TGTGCCAGCAGGGAGGGTCGCTCCTACGAGCAGTACTTC,CASREGRSYEQYF
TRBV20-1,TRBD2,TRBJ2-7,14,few,TGCAGTGCGCAGGGACTAGCGGGAGCTGGGGAGCAGTACTTC,CSAQGLAGAGEQYF
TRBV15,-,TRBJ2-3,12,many,TGTGCCACCAGCAAAGGGTCAGATACGCAGTATTTT,CATSKGSDTQYF
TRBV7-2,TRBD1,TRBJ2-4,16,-,TGTGCCAGCACGCTACAAGGGGGCCGGGCCAAAAACATTCAGTACTTC,CASTLQGGRAKNIQYF
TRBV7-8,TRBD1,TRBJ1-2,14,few,TGTGCCAGCAGCCACCGGGACAGTAACTATGGCTACACCTTC,CASSHRDSNYGYTF
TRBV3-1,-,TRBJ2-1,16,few,TGTGCCAGCAGCCAAGAGGTTAAGAGGCTTATGGGTGAGCAGTTCTTC,CASSQEVKRLMGEQFF
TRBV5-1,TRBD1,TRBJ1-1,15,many,TGCGCCAGCAGCCAAGGCCCTACAGGGGAGACTGAAGCTTTCTTT,CASSQGPTGETEAFF
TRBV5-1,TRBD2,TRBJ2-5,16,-,TGCGCCAGCAGCTTGTGGAGCGGGGGCTCCCAAGAGACCCAGTACTTC,CASSLWSGGSQETQYF
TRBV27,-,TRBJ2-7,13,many,TGTGCCAGCAGTCTGCGGCCCTCCTACGAGCAGTACTTC,CASSLRPSYEQYF
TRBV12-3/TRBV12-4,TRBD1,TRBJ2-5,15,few,TGTGCCAGCAGTCGACAGGGGGCGAGGTATGAGACCCAGTACTTC,CASSRQGARYETQYF
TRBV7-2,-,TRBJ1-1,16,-,TGTGCCAGCAGCTTAGTACAGGGTGGGAGGAACACTGAAGCTTTCTTT,CASSLVQGGRNTEAFF
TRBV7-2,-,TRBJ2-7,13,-,TGTGCCAGCAGCTTATATTCGCTATACGAGCAGTACTTC,CASSLYSLYEQYF
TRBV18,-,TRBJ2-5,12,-,TGTGCCAGCTCACCACCTTTTGAGACCCAGTACTTC,CASSPPFETQYF
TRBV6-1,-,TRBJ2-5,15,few,TGTGCCAGCAGTCGACCCGGGACACTGCAAGAGACCCAGTACTTC,CASSRPGTLQETQYF
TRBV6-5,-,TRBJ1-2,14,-,TGTGCCAGCAGTTACTCCTCTGGGAACTATGGCTACACCTTC,CASSYSSGNYGYTF
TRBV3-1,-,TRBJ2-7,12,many,TGTGCCAGCAGCCGGGGAACCTACGAGCAGTACTTC,CASSRGTYEQYF
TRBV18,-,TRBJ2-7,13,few,TGTGCCAGCTCACCCCAACCGGGGGACGAGCAGTACTTC,CASSPQPGDEQYF
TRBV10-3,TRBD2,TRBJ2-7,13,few,TGTGCCATCAGTGGGGGGACTAGCTACGAGCAGTACTTC,CAISGGTSYEQYF
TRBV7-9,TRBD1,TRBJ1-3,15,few,TGTGCCAGCAGCTTAGTCTCAGGGGGCAAAGACACCATATATTTT,CASSLVSGGKDTIYF
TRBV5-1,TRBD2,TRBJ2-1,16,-,TGCGCCAGCAGCTTCCTAACTAGCGGGAGGGTAAATGAGCAGTTCTTC,CASSFLTSGRVNEQFF
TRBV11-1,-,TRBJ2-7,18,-,TGTGCCAGCAGCGGCGGTAGGATGAGGGATCGGAGCTCCTACGAGCAGTACTTC,CASSGGRMRDRSSYEQYF
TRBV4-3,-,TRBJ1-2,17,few,TGCGCCAGCAGCCAAGATTGGTCACCCCGAGCTAACTATGGCTACACCTTC,CASSQDWSPRANYGYTF